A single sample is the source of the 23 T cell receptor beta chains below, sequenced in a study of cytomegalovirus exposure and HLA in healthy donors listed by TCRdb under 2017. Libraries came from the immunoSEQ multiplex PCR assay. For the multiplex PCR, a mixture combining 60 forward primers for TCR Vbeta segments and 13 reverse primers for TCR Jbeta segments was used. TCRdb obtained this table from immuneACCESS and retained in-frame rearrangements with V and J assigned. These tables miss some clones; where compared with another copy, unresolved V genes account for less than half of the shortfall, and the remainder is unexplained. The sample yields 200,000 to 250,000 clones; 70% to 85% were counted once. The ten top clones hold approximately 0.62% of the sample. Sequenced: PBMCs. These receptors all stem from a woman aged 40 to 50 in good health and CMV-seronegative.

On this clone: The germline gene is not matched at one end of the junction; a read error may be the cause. This chain's CDR3 is CASSFYGQANASF. In DNA, the CDR3 is TGTGCCAGCAGTTTTTATGGACAGGCAAATGCCTCCTTC. The chain uses TRBV27 and TRBJ1-2; 7 bases map to TRBD1. This CDR3 has 13 residues. CDR1 and CDR2 from the germline V gene are MNHEY and SMNVEV (reference sequence).

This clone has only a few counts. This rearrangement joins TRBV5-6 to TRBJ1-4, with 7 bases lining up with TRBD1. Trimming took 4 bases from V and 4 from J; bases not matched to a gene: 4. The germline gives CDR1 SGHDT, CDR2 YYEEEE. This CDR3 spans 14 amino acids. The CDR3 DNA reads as TGTGCCAGCAGCATGGGACAGCTTAATGAAAAACTGTTTTTT. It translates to CASSMGQLNEKLFF. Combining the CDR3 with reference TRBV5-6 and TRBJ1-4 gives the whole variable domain DAGVTQSPTHLIKTRGQQVTLRCSPKSGHDTVSWYQQALGQGPQFIFQYYEEEERQRGNFPDRFSGHQFPNYSSELNVNALLLGDSALYLCASSMGQLNEKLFFGSGTQLSVL.

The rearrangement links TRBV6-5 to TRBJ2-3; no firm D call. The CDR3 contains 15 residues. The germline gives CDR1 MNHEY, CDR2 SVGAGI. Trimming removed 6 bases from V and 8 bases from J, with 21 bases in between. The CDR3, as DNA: TGTGCCAGCAGGCCAGACTTTGCAATTTACGCTACGCAGTATTTT. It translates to CASRPDFAIYATQYF.

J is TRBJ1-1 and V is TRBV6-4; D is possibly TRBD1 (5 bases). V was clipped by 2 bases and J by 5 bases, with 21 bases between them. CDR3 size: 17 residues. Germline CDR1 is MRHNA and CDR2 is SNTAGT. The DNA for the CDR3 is TGTGCCAGCAGTGACCCCGGGGTGGGGGGAGGAATGACTGAAGCTTTCTTT. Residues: CASSDPGVGGGMTEAFF.

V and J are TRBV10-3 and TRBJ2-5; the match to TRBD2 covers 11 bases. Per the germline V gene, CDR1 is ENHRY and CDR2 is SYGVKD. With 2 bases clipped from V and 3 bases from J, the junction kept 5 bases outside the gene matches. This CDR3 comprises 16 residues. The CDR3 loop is CAISEAASGGKETQYF. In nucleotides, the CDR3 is TGTGCCATCAGTGAGGCGGCTAGCGGGGGGAAAGAGACCCAGTACTTC.

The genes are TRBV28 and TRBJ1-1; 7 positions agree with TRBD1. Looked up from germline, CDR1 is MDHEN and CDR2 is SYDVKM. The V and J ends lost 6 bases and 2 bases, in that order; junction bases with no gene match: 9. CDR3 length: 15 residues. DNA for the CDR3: TGTGCCAGCAGCCTGATACAGGGGCTAAACACTGAAGCTTTCTTT. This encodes CASSLIQGLNTEAFF. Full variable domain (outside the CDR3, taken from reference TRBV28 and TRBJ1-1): DVKVTQSSRYLVKRTGEKVFLECVQDMDHENMFWYRQDPGLGLRLIYFSYDVKMKEKGDIPEGYSVSREKKERFSLILESASTNQTSMYLCASSLIQGLNTEAFFGQGTRLTVV.

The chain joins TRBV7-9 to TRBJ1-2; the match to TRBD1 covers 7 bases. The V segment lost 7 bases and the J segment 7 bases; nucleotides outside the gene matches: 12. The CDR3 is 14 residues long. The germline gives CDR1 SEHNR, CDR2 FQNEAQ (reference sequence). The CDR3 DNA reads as TGTGCCAGCACCCCTCCCACAGGGGACTTTGGCTACACCTTC. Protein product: CASTPPTGDFGYTF.

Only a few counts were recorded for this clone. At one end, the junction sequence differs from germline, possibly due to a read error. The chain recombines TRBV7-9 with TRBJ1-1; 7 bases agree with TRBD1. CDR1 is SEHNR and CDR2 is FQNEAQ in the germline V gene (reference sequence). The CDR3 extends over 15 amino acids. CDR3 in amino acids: CARSSAGQENTEAFF. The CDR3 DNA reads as TGTGCCAGAAGCTCCGCCGGACAGGAGAACACTGAAGCTTTCTTT.

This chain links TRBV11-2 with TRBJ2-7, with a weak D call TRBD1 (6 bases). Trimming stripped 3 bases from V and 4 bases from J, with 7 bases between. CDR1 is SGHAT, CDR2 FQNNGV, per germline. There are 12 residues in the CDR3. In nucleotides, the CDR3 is TGTGCCAGCAGCTTTGACAGGTACGAGCAGTACTTC. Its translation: CASSFDRYEQYF.

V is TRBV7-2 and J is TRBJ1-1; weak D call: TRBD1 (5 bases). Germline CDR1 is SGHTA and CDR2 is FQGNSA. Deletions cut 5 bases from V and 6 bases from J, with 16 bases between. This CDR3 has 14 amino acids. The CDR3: CASSRDSLGAEAFF. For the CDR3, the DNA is TGTGCCAGCAGCCGAGACAGTTTAGGGGCTGAAGCTTTCTTT.

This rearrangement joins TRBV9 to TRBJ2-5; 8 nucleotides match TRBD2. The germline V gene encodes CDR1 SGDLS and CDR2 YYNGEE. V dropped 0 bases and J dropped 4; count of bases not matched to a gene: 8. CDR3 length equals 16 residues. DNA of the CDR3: TGTGCCAGCAGCGTAGCTCCGGGGGCGGGAGGAGAGACCCAGTACTTC. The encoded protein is CASSVAPGAGGETQYF.

CDR3 coding DNA: TGTGCCAGCAGCCTTCAGGACAGCCATAATTCACCCCTCCACTTT. Protein sequence: CASSLQDSHNSPLHF. V usage is TRBV7-2 and J usage is TRBJ1-6; D perhaps matches TRBD1 (6 bases). This CDR3 contains 15 residues. Germline assignment: CDR1 SGHTA and CDR2 FQGNSA. Trimming cost V 5 bases and J 5 bases, with 13 bases left between them.

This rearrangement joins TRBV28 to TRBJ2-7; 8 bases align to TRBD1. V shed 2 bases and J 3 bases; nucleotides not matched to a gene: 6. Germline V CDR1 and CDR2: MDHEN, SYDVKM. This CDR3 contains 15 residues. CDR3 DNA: TGTGCCAGCAGTTTAAGGGGGACAGGCAACTACGAGCAGTACTTC. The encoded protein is CASSLRGTGNYEQYF.

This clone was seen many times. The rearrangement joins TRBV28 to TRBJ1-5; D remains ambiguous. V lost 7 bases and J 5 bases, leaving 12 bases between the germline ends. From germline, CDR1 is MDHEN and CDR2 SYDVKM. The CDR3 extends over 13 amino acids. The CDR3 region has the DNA TGTGCCAGCATACCCGGCGGTGATCAGCCCCAGCATTTT. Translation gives CASIPGGDQPQHF. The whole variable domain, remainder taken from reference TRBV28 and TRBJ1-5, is DVKVTQSSRYLVKRTGEKVFLECVQDMDHENMFWYRQDPGLGLRLIYFSYDVKMKEKGDIPEGYSVSREKKERFSLILESASTNQTSMYLCASIPGGDQPQHFGDGTRLSIL.

The CDR3 is CASSQDPIGPGREKLFF. CDR3 coding DNA: TGCGCCAGCAGCCAAGATCCTATCGGGCCAGGGCGTGAAAAACTGTTTTTT. This chain links TRBV4-3 with TRBJ1-4, with D possibly matching TRBD1 (5 bases). The CDR3 is 17 residues long. V gave up 0 bases and J gave up 7 bases, with 18 bases separating them. The germline CDR1 and CDR2 sequences are LGHNA and YSLEER.

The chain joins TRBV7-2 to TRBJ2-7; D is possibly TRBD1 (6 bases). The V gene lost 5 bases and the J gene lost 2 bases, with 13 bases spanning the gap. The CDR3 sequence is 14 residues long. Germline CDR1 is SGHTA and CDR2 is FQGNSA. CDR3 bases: TGTGCCAGCAGCATCAACAGGGAGCCCTACGAGCAGTACTTC. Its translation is CASSINREPYEQYF.

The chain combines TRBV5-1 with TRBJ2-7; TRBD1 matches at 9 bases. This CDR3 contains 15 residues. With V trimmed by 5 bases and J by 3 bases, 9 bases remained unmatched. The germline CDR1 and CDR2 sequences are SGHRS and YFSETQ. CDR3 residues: CASSKEGTGNYEQYF. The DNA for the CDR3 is TGCGCCAGCAGTAAAGAGGGGACAGGGAACTACGAGCAGTACTTC.

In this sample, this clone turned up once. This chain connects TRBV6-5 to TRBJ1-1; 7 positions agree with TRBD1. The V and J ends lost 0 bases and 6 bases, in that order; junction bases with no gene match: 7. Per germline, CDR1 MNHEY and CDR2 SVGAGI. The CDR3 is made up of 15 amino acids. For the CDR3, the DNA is TGTGCCAGCAGTTACTCGTCAGGGGGAGGCTCTGAAGCTTTCTTT. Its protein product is CASSYSSGGGSEAFF.

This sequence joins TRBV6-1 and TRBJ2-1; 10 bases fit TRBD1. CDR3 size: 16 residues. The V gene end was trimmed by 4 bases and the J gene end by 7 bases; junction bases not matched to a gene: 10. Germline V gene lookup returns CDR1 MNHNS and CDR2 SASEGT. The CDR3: CASSVMTGGGGNEQFF. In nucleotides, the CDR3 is TGTGCCAGCAGTGTGATGACAGGGGGCGGGGGGAATGAGCAGTTCTTC.

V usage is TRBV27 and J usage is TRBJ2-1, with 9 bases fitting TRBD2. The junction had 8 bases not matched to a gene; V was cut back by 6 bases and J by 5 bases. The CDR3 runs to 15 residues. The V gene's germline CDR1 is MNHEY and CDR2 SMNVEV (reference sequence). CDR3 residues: CASSLGLAGNNEQFF. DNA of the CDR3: TGTGCCAGCAGCCTGGGGCTAGCGGGGAACAATGAGCAGTTCTTC.

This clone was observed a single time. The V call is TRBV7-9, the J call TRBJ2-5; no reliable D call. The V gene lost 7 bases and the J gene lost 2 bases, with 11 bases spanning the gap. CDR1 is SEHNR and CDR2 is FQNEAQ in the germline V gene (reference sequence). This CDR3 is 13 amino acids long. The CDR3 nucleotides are TGTGCCAGCAAGCGAGAGCTTCAAGAGACCCAGTACTTC. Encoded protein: CASKRELQETQYF.

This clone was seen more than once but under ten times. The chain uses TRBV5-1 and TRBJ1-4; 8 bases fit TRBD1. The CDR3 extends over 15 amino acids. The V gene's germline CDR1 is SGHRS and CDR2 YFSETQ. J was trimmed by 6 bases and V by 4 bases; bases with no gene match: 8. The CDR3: CASSPAGGSDEKLFF. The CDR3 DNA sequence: TGCGCCAGCAGCCCGGCAGGGGGCTCGGATGAAAAACTGTTTTTT.

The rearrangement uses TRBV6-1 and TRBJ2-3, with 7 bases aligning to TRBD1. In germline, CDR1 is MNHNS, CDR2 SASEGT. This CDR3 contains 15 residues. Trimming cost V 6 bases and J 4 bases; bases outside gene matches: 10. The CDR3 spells CASSSGTVSADTQYF. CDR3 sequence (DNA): TGTGCCAGCAGCTCTGGGACAGTTAGTGCAGATACGCAGTATTTT.